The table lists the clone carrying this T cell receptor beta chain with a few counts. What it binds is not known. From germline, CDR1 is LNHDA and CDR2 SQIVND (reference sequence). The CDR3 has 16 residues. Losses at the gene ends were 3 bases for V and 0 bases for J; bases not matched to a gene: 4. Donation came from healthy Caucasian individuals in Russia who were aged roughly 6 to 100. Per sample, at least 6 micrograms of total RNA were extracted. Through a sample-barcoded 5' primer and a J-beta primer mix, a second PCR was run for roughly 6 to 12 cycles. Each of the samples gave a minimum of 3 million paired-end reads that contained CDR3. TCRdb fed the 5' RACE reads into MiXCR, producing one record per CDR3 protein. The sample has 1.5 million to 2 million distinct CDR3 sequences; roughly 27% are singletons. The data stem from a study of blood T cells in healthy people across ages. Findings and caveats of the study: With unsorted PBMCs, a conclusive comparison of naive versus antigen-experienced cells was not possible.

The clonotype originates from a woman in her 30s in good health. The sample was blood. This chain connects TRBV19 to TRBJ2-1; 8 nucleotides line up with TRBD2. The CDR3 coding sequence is TGTGCCAGTAGTATCAAGCGGGGGAGCTCCTACAATGAGCAGTTCTTC. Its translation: CASSIKRGSSYNEQFF.